Listed here are 31 T cell receptor beta chains from one sample, sequenced in a study of blood T cell repertoires in COVID-19. Assay used: immunoSEQ multiplex PCR; TCRdb lists only in-frame clones, some missing. The data contain under 130,000 clones, about nine tenths of them singletons. The sample was peripheral blood. The receptors come from a woman older than 75 in a cohort sampled during active COVID-19.

The V call is TRBV5-1, the J call TRBJ2-2; possibly TRBD1 for D (5 bases). The CDR3 runs 13 residues. The ends were cut back, 2 bases at V and 5 bases at J, with 7 bases in the middle. The germline V gene has CDR1 SGHRS and CDR2 YFSETQ. The CDR3 coding sequence is TGCGCCAGCAGCTTTCAGGGTACCGGGGAGCTGTTTTTT. This translates into CASSFQGTGELFF.

This clone was seen only a few times. The rearrangement joins TRBV9 to TRBJ1-2, with a weak D call TRBD1 (5 bases). V was cut by 1 base and J by 5 bases, with 12 bases left in between. The germline V gene encodes CDR1 SGDLS and CDR2 YYNGEE. The CDR3 totals 14 residues. CDR3 region: CASSVMEGPYGYTF. In nucleotides, the CDR3 is TGTGCCAGCAGCGTAATGGAGGGGCCTTATGGCTACACCTTC.

This chain links TRBV24-1 with TRBJ2-1, with TRBD1 matching over 7 bases. The CDR3 is made up of 14 amino acids. With V trimmed by 1 base and J by 12 bases, 8 bases remained unmatched. Germline assignment: CDR1 KGHDR and CDR2 SFDVKD. The CDR3 nucleotides are TGTGCCACCAGTGATTTCGTAGGGGGCAGTGGGCAGTTCTTC. It encodes CATSDFVGGSGQFF.

This chain uses TRBV27 with TRBJ1-5, with TRBD1 matching over 7 bases. The CDR3 covers 16 residues. V was pared by 5 bases and J by 7 bases, with 14 bases of the junction left unmatched. Germline-derived CDR1 and CDR2 are MNHEY and SMNVEV (reference sequence). As DNA, the CDR3 is TGTGCCAGCAGTACCTATTCAGGGGGGACTGGCCAGCCCCAGCATTTT. Translation: CASSTYSGGTGQPQHF.

The chain uses TRBV6-5 and TRBJ2-7, with 10 bases fitting TRBD2. Germline values: CDR1 MNHEY, CDR2 SVGAGI. CDR3 size: 16 residues. With 0 bases clipped from V and 4 bases from J, the junction kept 6 bases outside the gene matches. DNA for the CDR3: TGTGCCAGCAGTTACTCGACAGCGGGAGGGCAGTACGAGCAGTACTTC. Protein sequence: CASSYSTAGGQYEQYF.

The V gene is TRBV5-8, the J gene TRBJ2-3, with 8 bases lining up with TRBD2. V trimming: 2 bases; J trimming: 0 bases; junction bases outside the gene matches: 2. Germline CDR1 reads SGHTS; CDR2 reads YDEGEE. The CDR3 has 15 residues. The CDR3, as DNA: TGTGCCAGCAGCTTTAGCGGGGCTAGCACAGATACGCAGTATTTT. Translating it yields CASSFSGASTDTQYF.

The chain joins TRBV7-2 to TRBJ2-1; 13 nucleotides line up with TRBD2. V shed 7 bases, J shed 8 bases, and the junction held 8 bases outside the gene matches. CDR1 is SGHTA, CDR2 FQGNSA, per germline. The CDR3 sequence is 15 residues long. The CDR3: CASNKWTSGSYEQFF. DNA of the CDR3: TGTGCCAGCAACAAATGGACTAGCGGGAGTTATGAGCAGTTCTTC.

The V and J genes are TRBV28 and TRBJ2-2; 7 nucleotides match TRBD2. V lost 8 bases, J lost 6 bases, and 6 bases stayed unmatched. The CDR3 length is 13 residues. Per the germline V gene, CDR1 is MDHEN and CDR2 is SYDVKM. The chain's CDR3 is CASAPGRPGELFF. The DNA of the CDR3 is TGTGCCAGCGCCCCCGGGAGGCCCGGGGAGCTGTTTTTT.

This clone was counted a single time. J is TRBJ2-2 and V is TRBV30; 8 nucleotides agree with TRBD1. Unmatched junction bases numbered 6, after V lost 4 bases and J lost 8 bases. In germline, CDR1 is GTSNPN, CDR2 SVGIG (reference sequence). This CDR3 comprises 13 residues. CDR3 nucleotides: TGTGCCTGGACTTGGACAGGGTTGGGGGAGCTGTTTTTT. This encodes CAWTWTGLGELFF.

The J gene is TRBJ1-5, the V gene TRBV3-1 (or the pseudogene TRBV3-2); D perhaps matches TRBD1 (5 bases). The germline V gene has CDR1 LGHDT and CDR2 YNNKEL (reference sequence). Trimming took 0 bases from V and 3 from J, leaving 12 bases between them. The CDR3 covers 16 residues. CDR3 protein: CASSQDSGAYNQPQHF. The DNA for the CDR3 is TGTGCCAGCAGCCAAGATAGCGGGGCCTACAATCAGCCCCAGCATTTT.

The CDR3: CASSQGQGDYGYTF. The CDR3 region has the DNA TGTGCCAGCAGCCAGGGGCAGGGGGACTATGGCTACACCTTC. The rearrangement uses TRBV5-4 and TRBJ1-2; 7 bases map to TRBD1. J was trimmed by 3 bases and V by 4 bases; bases with no gene match: 6. This CDR3 has 14 residues. Germline assignment: CDR1 SGHNT and CDR2 YYREEE (reference sequence).

The genes are TRBV25-1 and TRBJ2-5; D perhaps matches TRBD1 (6 bases). V was pared by 2 bases and J by 6 bases, with 10 bases between. The CDR3 is 13 amino acids. CDR1 is MGHDK and CDR2 is SYGVNS in the germline V gene. The CDR3 DNA is TGTGCCAGCAGTGAAACAGGGCCCCAGACCCAGTACTTC. Its protein product is CASSETGPQTQYF.

The chain combines TRBV10-3 with TRBJ2-1; 8 bases are a match to TRBD2. The CDR3 runs 14 residues. The V gene end was trimmed by 0 bases and the J gene end by 10 bases; junction bases not matched to a gene: 5. The germline V gene encodes CDR1 ENHRY and CDR2 SYGVKD. CDR3 DNA sequence: TGTGCCATCAGTGAGTCCGCGGGAGGCCTCGAGCAGTTCTTC. This gives the protein CAISESAGGLEQFF.

The V and J genes are TRBV3-1 (or the pseudogene TRBV3-2) and TRBJ2-5; TRBD2 matches at 8 bases. The CDR3 is 16 residues long. Germline-derived CDR1 and CDR2 are LGHDT and YNNKEL (reference sequence). V shed 0 bases, J shed 5 bases, and the junction held 8 bases outside the gene matches. DNA for the CDR3: TGTGCCAGCAGCCAAGATTGGGCGGGGGGAGTGGAGACCCAGTACTTC. This codes for CASSQDWAGGVETQYF.

This rearrangement joins TRBV2 to TRBJ2-5; D is possibly TRBD2 (6 bases). The CDR3 runs 15 residues. Germline V CDR1 and CDR2: SNHLY, FYNNEI. V lost 3 bases to trimming and J lost 5 bases, with 16 bases between them. The CDR3 loop is CASSEESVGGETQYF. The CDR3 bases are TGTGCCAGCAGTGAGGAGTCAGTTGGGGGGGAGACCCAGTACTTC.

The V and J genes are TRBV18 and TRBJ1-3; possibly TRBD1 for D (6 bases). The CDR3 sequence is 16 residues long. Trimming stripped 3 bases from V and 1 base from J, with 13 bases between. CDR1 KGHSH and CDR2 LQKENI come from the germline V gene. CDR3 DNA: TGTGCCAGCTCACCGGCAGGGGCGCAGTCTGGAAACACCATATATTTT. Its protein product is CASSPAGAQSGNTIYF.

This clone was counted once. The rearrangement links TRBV10-2 to TRBJ2-1; 14 nucleotides agree with TRBD2. V shed 6 bases and J 9 bases; nucleotides not matched to a gene: 4. CDR1 and CDR2 from the germline V gene are WSHSY and SAAADI. CDR3 size: 14 residues. Here the CDR3 reads CASRAGTSGGEQFF. The CDR3 DNA reads TGCGCCAGCAGAGCCGGGACTAGCGGGGGTGAGCAGTTCTTC.

This chain links TRBV11-3 with TRBJ2-5; 11 nucleotides match TRBD2. Germline-derived CDR1 and CDR2 are SGHNT and YENEEA. The CDR3 runs to 16 residues. The J segment lost 3 bases and the V segment lost 1 base, leaving 4 bases of the junction unmatched. CDR3 amino acids: CASSLGGLAGKETQYF. CDR3 in DNA: TGTGCCAGCAGCTTAGGAGGACTAGCGGGCAAAGAGACCCAGTACTTC.

The chain couples TRBV11-1 to TRBJ2-7, with D possibly being TRBD2 (6 bases). The V gene lost 5 bases and the J gene lost 2 bases, with 10 bases spanning the gap. CDR1 is SGHAT, CDR2 FQDESV, per germline (reference sequence). This CDR3 has 13 residues. The CDR3 sequence is CASSISGPYEQYF. In DNA form, the CDR3 reads TGTGCCAGCAGCATTAGCGGCCCCTACGAGCAGTACTTC.

This CDR3 is CARSQGTSGRAWSTDTQYF. The CDR3 nucleotides are TGTGCCAGAAGCCAAGGGACTAGCGGGAGGGCCTGGTCCACAGATACGCAGTATTTT. The rearrangement links TRBV5-3 to TRBJ2-3, with TRBD2 identical over 16 bases. TRBV5-3 carries the ORF label, with uncertain function. This CDR3 contains 19 residues. With V trimmed by 4 bases and J by 2 bases, 10 bases remained unmatched.

This chain uses TRBV30 with TRBJ2-1, with 8 bases lining up with TRBD2. The CDR3 consists of 15 residues. V shed 4 bases, J shed 3 bases, and the junction held 8 bases outside the gene matches. Germline CDR1 and CDR2: GTSNPN and SVGIG (reference sequence). CDR3 in amino acids: CAWIGASGHYNEQFF. CDR3 bases: TGTGCCTGGATCGGGGCTAGCGGGCACTACAATGAGCAGTTCTTC.

The chain combines TRBV24-1 with TRBJ2-5; possibly TRBD2 for D (5 bases). V shed 3 bases and J shed 5 bases, with 15 bases lying between them. This CDR3 spans 15 amino acids. Germline V gene sequence: CDR1 KGHDR, CDR2 SFDVKD. The CDR3 sequence is CATSDPRGIDETQYF. CDR3 bases: TGTGCCACCAGTGATCCCCGAGGGATTGACGAGACCCAGTACTTC.

A few counts support this clone. The V gene is TRBV7-9, the J gene TRBJ1-2; TRBD1 is a possible D gene (6 bases). Trimming took off 0 bases at V and 2 bases at J, with 13 bases between the two ends. The germline gives CDR1 SEHNR, CDR2 FQNEAQ (reference sequence). The CDR3 extends over 16 amino acids. Here the CDR3 DNA reads TGTGCCAGCAGCTTAGCCCAGGGGCATGGGAACTATGGCTACACCTTC. Translating it yields CASSLAQGHGNYGYTF.

This chain uses TRBV30 with TRBJ1-1; unclear D gene. Germline values: CDR1 GTSNPN, CDR2 SVGIG (reference sequence). CDR3 length equals 13 residues. V gave up 2 bases and J gave up 4 bases, with 11 bases separating them. CDR3 coding DNA: TGTGCCTGGAGTAAGGGCGGGAGCACTGAAGCTTTCTTT. It encodes CAWSKGGSTEAFF.

This chain uses TRBV5-4 with TRBJ2-4; 8 nucleotides align to TRBD1. This CDR3 has 16 residues. The V and J ends lost 3 bases and 0 bases, in that order; junction bases with no gene match: 5. CDR1 and CDR2 (germline): SGHNT, YYREEE (reference sequence). The chain's CDR3 is CASSSTGELAKNIQYF. Here the CDR3 DNA reads TGTGCCAGCAGCTCGACAGGGGAATTAGCCAAAAACATTCAGTACTTC.

J is TRBJ2-5 and V is TRBV6-5; maybe TRBD2 (6 bases). With 8 bases removed from V and 0 bases from J, the gap between germline ends came to 13 bases. Germline V gene data show CDR1 as MNHEY and CDR2 as SVGAGI. CDR3 size: 14 residues. The CDR3 sequence is CASSHAGNQETQYF. CDR3 sequence (DNA): TGTGCCAGCTCCCATGCGGGGAACCAAGAGACCCAGTACTTC.

CDR3 in DNA: TGTGCCAGCAGCTTGGGGGGGGTTGGACGGAAAGAGACCCAGTACTTC. It specifies CASSLGGVGRKETQYF. This chain links TRBV5-4 with TRBJ2-5, with a weak D call TRBD2 (6 bases). V was clipped by 0 bases and J by 3 bases, with 15 bases between them. This CDR3 is 16 amino acids long. Germline V gives CDR1 SGHNT, CDR2 YYREEE (reference sequence).

This clone was found once. The V and J genes are TRBV7-9 and TRBJ2-3, with 8 bases identical to TRBD1. Per the germline V gene, CDR1 is SEHNR and CDR2 is FQNEAQ (reference sequence). J was trimmed by 0 bases and V by 2 bases; bases with no gene match: 4. The CDR3 has 16 residues. In DNA, the CDR3 is TGTGCCAGCAGCTTACGGACAGGGCGTAGCACAGATACGCAGTATTTT. Amino acid sequence: CASSLRTGRSTDTQYF.

The V and J genes are TRBV19 and TRBJ2-3, with 8 bases matching TRBD2. The length of the CDR3 is 15 residues. After removal of 5 bases from V and 1 base from J, the junction contained 5 bases not matched to a gene. CDR1 and CDR2 from the germline V gene are LNHDA and SQIVND (reference sequence). The CDR3 protein is CASSQASGRTDTQYF. Written as DNA, the CDR3 is TGTGCCAGTAGTCAGGCTAGCGGGCGCACAGATACGCAGTATTTT.

V gene TRBV5-1 combines with J gene TRBJ2-7; 7 bases agree with TRBD1. Losses at the gene ends were 0 bases for V and 4 bases for J; bases not matched to a gene: 7. The CDR3 is made up of 15 amino acids. CDR1 SGHRS and CDR2 YFSETQ come from the germline V gene. This chain's CDR3 is CASSLAQGGIYEQYF. CDR3 nucleotide sequence: TGCGCCAGCAGCTTGGCTCAAGGGGGCATATACGAGCAGTACTTC. Full variable domain (remainder filled in from reference TRBV5-1 and TRBJ2-7): KAGVTQTPRYLIKTRGQQVTLSCSPISGHRSVSWYQQTPGQGLQFLFEYFSETQRNKGNFPGRFSGRQFSNSRSEMNVSTLELGDSALYLCASSLAQGGIYEQYFGPGTRLTVT.

The chain combines TRBV5-1 with TRBJ1-4; D remains ambiguous. Germline V lookup: CDR1 SGHRS, CDR2 YFSETQ. V dropped 0 bases and J dropped 0 bases, with 6 bases sitting between them. The CDR3 spans 15 residues. For the CDR3, the DNA is TGCGCCAGCAGCTTGGAAGCTGCAACTAATGAAAAACTGTTTTTT. The encoded protein is CASSLEAATNEKLFF. The full variable domain, completed using reference TRBV5-1 and TRBJ1-4, is KAGVTQTPRYLIKTRGQQVTLSCSPISGHRSVSWYQQTPGQGLQFLFEYFSETQRNKGNFPGRFSGRQFSNSRSEMNVSTLELGDSALYLCASSLEAATNEKLFFGSGTQLSVL.